This T cell receptor (beta chain) was sequenced during a study of post-analysis software for immune sequencing data. Study details: Patients had relapsing-remitting, secondary progressive or progressive-relapsing multiple sclerosis; some lacked subtype. General study points: In multiple sclerosis, normalized Chao1 diversity was significantly below that of controls. Patients carried roughly 5 TRBV segments more frequently than controls did, and TRBV5-6, TRBV5-1 and TRBV20-1 were among them.

Of note for this clonotype: The antigen is unknown.

Losses at the gene ends were 5 bases for V and 6 bases for J; bases not matched to a gene: 9. The CDR3 contains 13 residues. Germline V gene sequence: CDR1 DFQATT, CDR2 SNEGSKA (reference sequence). Prepared libraries of TCR beta cDNA carried unique molecular identifiers. Some 500,000 cDNA molecules were obtained from approximately 0.91 to 9.4 million T cells. TCRdb re-called the PCR reads with MiXCR, one entry per CDR3 protein. Altogether about 810,000 distinct CDR3 sequences are present, roughly 50% being singletons, with the ten largest covering approximately 4.5%. The rearrangement uses TRBV20-1 and TRBJ2-7; 8 bases agree with TRBD1. The sequenced material came from blood. The source of this sequence is a girl aged 5-17 years with multiple sclerosis. The CDR3 DNA reads TGCAGTGCTGGGAGGACAGGGTTAGGCGAGCAGTACTTC. Translated, it gives CSAGRTGLGEQYF.